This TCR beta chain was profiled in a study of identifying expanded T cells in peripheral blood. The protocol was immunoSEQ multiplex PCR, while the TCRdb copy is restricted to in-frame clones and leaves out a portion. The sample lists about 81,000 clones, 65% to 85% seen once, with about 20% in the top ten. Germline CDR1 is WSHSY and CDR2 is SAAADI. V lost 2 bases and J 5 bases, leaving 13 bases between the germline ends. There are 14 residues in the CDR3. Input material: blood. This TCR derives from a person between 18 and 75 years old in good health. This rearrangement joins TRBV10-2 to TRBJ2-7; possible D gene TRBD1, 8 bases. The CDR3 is CASSELQGGNEQYF. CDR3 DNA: TGCGCCAGCAGTGAGCTACAGGGGGGGAACGAGCAGTACTTC.